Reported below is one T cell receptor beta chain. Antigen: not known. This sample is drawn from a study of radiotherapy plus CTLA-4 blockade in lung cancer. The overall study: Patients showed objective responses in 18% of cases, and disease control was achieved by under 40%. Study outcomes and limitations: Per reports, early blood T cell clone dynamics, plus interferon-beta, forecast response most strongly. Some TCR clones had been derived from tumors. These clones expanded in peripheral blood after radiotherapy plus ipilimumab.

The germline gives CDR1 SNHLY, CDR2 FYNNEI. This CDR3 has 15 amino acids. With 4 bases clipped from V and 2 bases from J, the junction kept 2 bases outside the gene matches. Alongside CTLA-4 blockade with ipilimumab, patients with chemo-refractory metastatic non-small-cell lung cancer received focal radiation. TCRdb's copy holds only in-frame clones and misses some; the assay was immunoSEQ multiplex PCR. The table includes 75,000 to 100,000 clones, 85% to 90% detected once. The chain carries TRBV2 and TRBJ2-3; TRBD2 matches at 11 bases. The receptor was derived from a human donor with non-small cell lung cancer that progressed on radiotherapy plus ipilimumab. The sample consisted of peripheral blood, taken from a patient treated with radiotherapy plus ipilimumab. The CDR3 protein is CASSVAGGSTDTQYF. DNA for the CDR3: TGTGCCAGCAGTGTAGCGGGGGGGTCCACAGATACGCAGTATTTT.